Presented here are 24 T cell receptor beta chains from one specimen sequenced in a study of CD8 T cells in ankylosing spondylitis. TCRdb itself ran the 5' RACE reads through MiXCR, one entry per CDR3 protein. The sample includes 40,000 or so distinct CDR3 sequences, roughly 11% of them seen just once. Input material: blood, either unsorted or a sorted T cell fraction (not recorded which). The receptor set was obtained from a male donor with ankylosing spondylitis or in good health (not recorded which).

This clonotype was recorded a few times. The gene calls are TRBV18 and TRBJ1-4; possibly TRBD1 for D (5 bases). The V and J ends lost 3 bases and 0 bases respectively, with 14 bases between them. CDR3 length: 17 amino acids. Germline assignment: CDR1 KGHSH and CDR2 LQKENI. CDR3 coding DNA: TGTGCCAGCTCACCGGACGGACTAGGGGCAACTAATGAAAAACTGTTTTTT. Residues: CASSPDGLGATNEKLFF. Full variable domain (remainder filled in from reference TRBV18 and TRBJ1-4): NAGVMQNPRHLVRRRGQEARLRCSPMKGHSHVYWYRQLPEEGLKFMVYLQKENIIDESGMPKERFSAEFPKEGPSILRIQQVVRGDSAAYFCASSPDGLGATNEKLFFGSGTQLSVL.

This clonotype occurred many times. The chain combines TRBV28 with TRBJ2-7, with no clear D. The V end was cut by 2 bases, the J end by 3 bases, with 8 bases between. Germline V gene lookup returns CDR1 MDHEN and CDR2 SYDVKM. The CDR3 is 13 amino acids. The CDR3 nucleotides read TGTGCCAGCAGTTTAAGGAGAGACTACGAGCAGTACTTC. Translation: CASSLRRDYEQYF.

This clonotype was detected ten times or more. The chain recombines TRBV12-3 or TRBV12-4 with TRBJ2-3; the match to TRBD2 covers 10 bases. The CDR3 spans 13 residues. With 7 bases clipped from V and 4 bases from J, the junction kept 2 bases outside the gene matches. This CDR3 is CASKGLAPDTQYF. The CDR3 DNA is TGTGCCAGCAAGGGACTAGCGCCAGATACGCAGTATTTT.

This clonotype was detected a few times. The V gene is TRBV2, the J gene TRBJ1-6; 11 nucleotides match TRBD1. CDR1 is SNHLY, CDR2 FYNNEI, per germline. This CDR3 region has 17 residues. Germline trimming cut 5 bases from V and 3 bases from J; bases unmatched to any gene: 6. CDR3 in amino acids: CASSPGTGGIYNSPLHF. The CDR3 coding sequence is TGTGCCAGCAGTCCCGGGACAGGGGGTATCTATAATTCACCCCTCCACTTT.

The gene calls are TRBV6-2 or TRBV6-3 and TRBJ2-1; 9 bases fit TRBD2. The J segment lost 7 bases and the V segment lost 0 bases, leaving 4 bases of the junction unmatched. CDR1 is MNHEY and CDR2 is SVGEGT in the germline V gene. The CDR3 contains 15 residues. The CDR3 loop is CASSYSSGGKNEQFF. The CDR3 DNA reads as TGTGCCAGCAGTTACTCCAGCGGGGGGAAGAATGAGCAGTTCTTC.

This clonotype has ten or more counts. The rearrangement joins TRBV20-1 to TRBJ2-7, with D maybe TRBD1 (5 bases). The germline V and J ends were trimmed by 7 bases and 5 bases, with 18 bases remaining between them. Germline CDR1 DFQATT, CDR2 SNEGSKA (reference sequence). CDR3 length: 13 residues. The CDR3 nucleotides read TGCAGTGTTGCGGCCTCACTCAGGGACGAGCAGTACTTC. This translates into CSVAASLRDEQYF.

In regard to this clonotype: A much bigger clone sits one base away, suggesting this may be a read error. V and J are TRBV12-3 or TRBV12-4 and TRBJ2-7; 9 bases are a match to TRBD1. The CDR3 length is 12 residues. The J segment lost 5 bases and the V segment lost 8 bases, leaving 4 bases of the junction unmatched. The DNA for the CDR3 is TGTGCCAGCTGGACAGGGGTGCACGAGCAGTACTTC. Its protein is CASWTGVHEQYF.

This clonotype was seen only a few times. This sequence joins TRBV5-5 and TRBJ2-2; 7 positions agree with TRBD1. CDR1 is SGHKS, CDR2 YYEKEE, per germline (reference sequence). CDR3 length equals 16 residues. V gave up 4 bases and J gave up 1 base; unmatched junction bases: 7. The CDR3 sequence is CASSLQGLRNTGELFF. CDR3 DNA: TGTGCCAGCAGCCTACAGGGGTTAAGGAACACCGGGGAGCTGTTTTTT.

Many counts were recorded for this clonotype. The chain has TRBV9 and TRBJ2-2; D gene ambiguous. The germline CDR1 and CDR2 sequences are SGDLS and YYNGEE. Trimming took 0 bases from V and 2 from J, leaving 2 bases between them. The CDR3 contains 13 residues. The CDR3 DNA reads TGTGCCAGCAGCGTAGACAACACCGGGGAGCTGTTTTTT. Protein product: CASSVDNTGELFF.

CDR3 DNA sequence: TGTGCCAGCAGCGCCAGCTGGGGGCGGCAGCCCCAGCATTTT. Amino acid sequence: CASSASWGRQPQHF. V gene TRBV5-6 combines with J gene TRBJ1-5, with D perhaps TRBD1 (6 bases). Per germline, CDR1 SGHDT and CDR2 YYEEEE. Between the trimmed V and J ends, which lost 4 bases and 7 bases, there was a span of 15 bases. The CDR3 length is 14 residues.

Turning to this clonotype: A much larger clone is a single base away; this may be a read error. A read error is likely, as this CDR3 ends without the conserved phenylalanine or tryptophan. The V call is TRBV6-5, the J call TRBJ2-6; D unresolved. Trimming cost V 2 bases and J 0 bases, with 14 bases left between them. Per the germline V gene, CDR1 is MNHEY and CDR2 is SVGAGI. The CDR3 is 18 residues long. DNA of the CDR3: TGTGCCAGCAGTTACCCACCGACAATTAACTCTGGGGCCAACGTCCTGACTCTC. Amino acids: CASSYPPTINSGANVLTL.

This clonotype came up a few times. V is TRBV11-2 and J is TRBJ2-1; D gene uncertain. Germline CDR1 SGHAT, CDR2 FQNNGV. This CDR3 has 14 residues. V gave up 2 bases and J gave up 5 bases, with 10 bases separating them. The DNA of the CDR3 is TGTGCCAGCAGCTTACTACGAAGGGACAATGAGCAGTTCTTC. It encodes CASSLLRRDNEQFF.

The J gene is TRBJ2-7, the V gene TRBV29-1, with TRBD2 matching 12 bases. The length of the CDR3 is 16 residues. Trimming took 3 bases from V and 0 from J; bases not matched to a gene: 6. CDR1 and CDR2 from the germline V gene are SQVTM and ANQGSEA. CDR3 residues: CSVDGGLAGSSYEQYF. DNA for the CDR3: TGCAGCGTTGATGGTGGACTAGCGGGGAGCTCCTACGAGCAGTACTTC.

This clonotype was found a few times. The chain joins TRBV5-1 to TRBJ1-2; possibly TRBD1 for D (6 bases). The germline V gene encodes CDR1 SGHRS and CDR2 YFSETQ. V was shortened by 4 bases and J by 3 bases, with 13 bases between the two germline ends. The CDR3 has 14 residues. The CDR3 is CASSIGQSHYGYTF. The CDR3 region has the DNA TGCGCCAGCAGCATTGGACAGTCTCACTATGGCTACACCTTC. Together with reference TRBV5-1 and TRBJ1-2, the CDR3 gives the full variable domain: KAGVTQTPRYLIKTRGQQVTLSCSPISGHRSVSWYQQTPGQGLQFLFEYFSETQRNKGNFPGRFSGRQFSNSRSEMNVSTLELGDSALYLCASSIGQSHYGYTFGSGTRLTVV.

Many counts were recorded for this clonotype. V usage is TRBV5-1 and J usage is TRBJ2-1, with 7 bases aligning to TRBD1. The CDR3 runs to 15 residues. Per germline, CDR1 SGHRS and CDR2 YFSETQ. The trim removed 0 bases at V and 9 bases at J, leaving 9 bases unmatched. CDR3 DNA: TGCGCCAGCAGCTTGGGGACAGGCCCGGGGAGTGAGCAGTTCTTC. Translated, it gives CASSLGTGPGSEQFF.

This clonotype was detected only a few times. The chain employs TRBV3-1 and TRBJ1-5, with D perhaps matching TRBD1 (6 bases). Germline-derived CDR1 and CDR2 are LGHDT and YNNKEL (reference sequence). CDR3 length equals 12 residues. V was pared by 4 bases and J by 10 bases, with 11 bases between. The CDR3 region is CASSPQGGPQHF. The CDR3 coding sequence is TGTGCCAGCAGCCCACAGGGTGGTCCCCAGCATTTT.

This clonotype turned up a few times. This chain uses TRBV7-2 with TRBJ2-2, with D hard to call. Germline CDR1 SGHTA, CDR2 FQGNSA. V shed 3 bases and J shed 6 bases, with 11 bases lying between them. The length of the CDR3 is 14 residues. CDR3 sequence: CASSLRGAAGELFF. The CDR3 bases are TGTGCCAGCAGCTTGAGAGGTGCTGCCGGGGAGCTGTTTTTT.

This clonotype was detected many times. The V and J genes are TRBV6-5 and TRBJ1-1; D unresolved. This CDR3 has 12 amino acids. Germline V gene lookup returns CDR1 MNHEY and CDR2 SVGAGI. V was trimmed by 5 bases and J by 4 bases, leaving 8 bases between them. CDR3 region: CASSGRVTEAFF. In DNA, the CDR3 is TGTGCCAGCAGTGGGAGGGTCACTGAAGCTTTCTTT.

This clonotype was counted at least ten times. The genes are TRBV6-5 and TRBJ1-4; perhaps TRBD1 as D (5 bases). The ends were cut back, 4 bases at V and 8 bases at J, with 14 bases in the middle. Germline lookup yields CDR1 MNHEY and CDR2 SVGAGI. The CDR3 contains 14 residues. The CDR3 spells CASSWDLEGEKLFF. The CDR3 DNA reads as TGTGCCAGCAGTTGGGACCTCGAAGGGGAAAAACTGTTTTTT.

Many counts were recorded for this clonotype. V and J are TRBV12-3 or TRBV12-4 and TRBJ1-4, with a possible D match to TRBD1 (5 bases). Trimming took 7 bases from V and 7 from J, leaving 16 bases between them. The CDR3 is 14 residues long. CDR3 sequence reads: CASTGTGGSEKLFF. In DNA, the CDR3 is TGTGCCAGCACCGGGACCGGAGGTTCTGAAAAACTGTTTTTT.

Many counts were recorded for this clonotype. This chain connects TRBV27 to TRBJ1-2, with 7 bases that match TRBD1. Trimming at V came to 7 bases and at J to 7 bases, leaving 12 bases not matched to a gene. Germline CDR1 is MNHEY and CDR2 is SMNVEV (reference sequence). CDR3 size: 14 residues. The CDR3 loop reads CASIPTEGASGYTF. In nucleotides, the CDR3 is TGTGCCAGCATTCCTACCGAGGGGGCTTCTGGCTACACCTTC.

J is TRBJ1-2 and V is TRBV12-3 or TRBV12-4, with D perhaps TRBD1 (6 bases). The CDR3 runs to 15 residues. Deletions cut 0 bases from V and 8 bases from J, with 16 bases between. As DNA, the CDR3 is TGTGCCAGCAGTTTAGCGCCCGGGGGCGCGAGAGGCTACACCTTC. Residues: CASSLAPGGARGYTF.

Many counts were recorded for this clonotype. This chain uses TRBV29-1 with TRBJ1-2; D remains unclear. Germline V lookup: CDR1 SQVTM, CDR2 ANQGSEA. Trimming pared 7 bases from V and 7 bases from J, leaving 10 bases between. The CDR3 totals 10 residues. CDR3 DNA: TGCAGCGCCGAATTGGGTGGCTACACCTTC. This sequence encodes CSAELGGYTF.

This clonotype was picked up many times. CDR3 nucleotide sequence: TGCGCCAGCAGCTTGGAAGGGAACTCCTACGAGCAGTACTTC. It yields the protein CASSLEGNSYEQYF. The rearrangement joins TRBV5-1 to TRBJ2-7; the D is unclear. The CDR3 is 14 amino acids. Trimming took off 0 bases at V and 0 bases at J, with 7 bases between the two ends. Germline CDR1 reads SGHRS; CDR2 reads YFSETQ.